The T cell receptor beta chain described here comes from a study of cytomegalovirus exposure and HLA in healthy donors. Findings and limits, study-wide: Per a prior analysis, the majority of TCR beta V segments were productive roughly 90% or roughly 30% of the time. In terms of immune exposure information, only CMV serostatus was available. Investigators reported 150 to 200 TCR beta chains as tied to cytomegalovirus.

Both 60 Vbeta primers and 13 Jbeta primers went into the PCR. Clones were read by immunoSEQ multiplex PCR, and TCRdb kept only the in-frame ones, dropping some. The table lists about 96,000 clones, 65% to 80% of them singletons. Losses at the gene ends were 5 bases for V and 5 bases for J; bases not matched to a gene: 13. The CDR3 has 16 amino acids. Germline loops: CDR1 LGHNA, CDR2 YSLEER. With regard to this clone: As yet, its antigen is unknown.

Sequencing used PBMCs. This sequence was found in a female donor in good health and CMV-seropositive. The rearrangement joins TRBV4-3 to TRBJ2-7; 9 bases match TRBD2. The CDR3 region has the DNA TGCGCCAGCAGCTATGCTGGGGTAGCGGGAGAGGACGAGCAGTACTTC. Protein: CASSYAGVAGEDEQYF.